Described below is a single T cell receptor (beta chain) sequence and its context. The antigen is not known. A much bigger clone sits one base away, suggesting this may be a read error. This CDR3 contains 16 residues. The trim removed 0 bases at V and 2 bases at J, leaving 7 bases unmatched. Germline loops: CDR1 SGHRS, CDR2 YFSETQ. Primed by a sample-barcoded 5' primer and a J-beta primer mix, a second PCR proceeded for about 6 to 12 cycles. Researchers report that a template-switch adaptor with 12 random nucleotides tagged each cDNA molecule. TCRdb analysed the 5' RACE reads with MiXCR anew, one entry per CDR3 protein. The data hold some 900,000 distinct CDR3 sequences, with 29% observed a single time. Extraction yielded at least 5 micrograms of total RNA per sample. The data originate from a study of blood T cells in healthy people across ages. Study-wide results and limits: Diversity was higher, and naive CD4+ cells more numerous, in long-lived donors than in aged donors.

This TCR derives from a woman older than 75 in good health. The genes are TRBV5-1 and TRBJ2-7, with TRBD2 matching over 8 bases. The sequencing sample was made of blood. CDR3 in DNA: TGCGCCAGCAGCTTGGGGACTAGCTGTGAAACCTACGAGCAGTACTTC. Protein: CASSLGTSCETYEQYF.